The present TCR beta chain was sequenced within a study of shared T cell receptors in the human thymus. CDR3 length equals 14 residues. CDR1 MDHEN and CDR2 SYDVKM come from the germline V gene. V gave up 5 bases and J gave up 4 bases; unmatched junction bases: 4. Method: immunoSEQ multiplex PCR; TCRdb's copy keeps in-frame clones and lacks some. The table lists over 650,000 clones, about 90% of them singletons. These data were also reused for a study on human thymus T cells. That study adds: Serving as donors were healthy Finnish infants, each of whom was having open corrective surgery for congenital heart defects. Resections removed during corrective heart surgery provided the thymus tissue used. V and J gene usage appeared biased in thymic and blood repertoires. Related work showed strongly overlapping thymic repertoires across unrelated individuals.

The receptor was derived from a boy in the first two years of life with a congenital heart defect. The sequenced sample was thymocytes. This rearrangement joins TRBV28 to TRBJ1-4; 7 bases are a match to TRBD1. CDR3 region: CASSLRQGNEKLFF. In DNA form, the CDR3 reads TGTGCCAGCAGTCTACGACAGGGTAATGAAAAACTGTTTTTT.